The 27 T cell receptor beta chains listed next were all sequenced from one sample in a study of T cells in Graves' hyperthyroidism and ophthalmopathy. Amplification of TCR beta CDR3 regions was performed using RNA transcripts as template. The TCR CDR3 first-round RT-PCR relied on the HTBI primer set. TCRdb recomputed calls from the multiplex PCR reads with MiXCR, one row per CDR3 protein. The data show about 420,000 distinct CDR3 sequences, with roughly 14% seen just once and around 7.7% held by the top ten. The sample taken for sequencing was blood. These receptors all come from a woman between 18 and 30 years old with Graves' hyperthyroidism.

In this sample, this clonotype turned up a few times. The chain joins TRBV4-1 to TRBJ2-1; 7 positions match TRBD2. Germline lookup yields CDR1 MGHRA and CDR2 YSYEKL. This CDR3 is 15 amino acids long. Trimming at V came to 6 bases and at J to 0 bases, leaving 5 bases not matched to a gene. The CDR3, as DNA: TGCGCCAGCAGGCCCCTAGCGGTCTCCTACAATGAGCAGTTCTTC. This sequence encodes CASRPLAVSYNEQFF.

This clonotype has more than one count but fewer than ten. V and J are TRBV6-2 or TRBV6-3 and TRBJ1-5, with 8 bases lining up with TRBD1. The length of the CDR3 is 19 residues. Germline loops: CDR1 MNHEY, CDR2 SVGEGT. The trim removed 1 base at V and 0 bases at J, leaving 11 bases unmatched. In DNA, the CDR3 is TGTGCCAGCAGTTACTGGCGGACAGGGTGGGGATATAGCAATCAGCCCCAGCATTTT. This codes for CASSYWRTGWGYSNQPQHF.

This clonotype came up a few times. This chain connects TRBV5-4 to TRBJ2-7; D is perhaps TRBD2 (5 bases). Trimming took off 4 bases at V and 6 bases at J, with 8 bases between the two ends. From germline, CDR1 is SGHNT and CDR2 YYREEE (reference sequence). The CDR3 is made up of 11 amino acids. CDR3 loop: CASSQDSEQYF. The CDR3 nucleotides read TGTGCCAGCAGCCAGGACTCCGAGCAGTACTTC.

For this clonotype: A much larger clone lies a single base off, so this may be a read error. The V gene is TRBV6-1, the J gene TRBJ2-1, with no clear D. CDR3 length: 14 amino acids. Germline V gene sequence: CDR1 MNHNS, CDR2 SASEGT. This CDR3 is CASSEAGSLNEQLF. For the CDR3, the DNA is TGTGCCAGCAGTGAAGCGGGAAGTCTGAATGAGCAGCTCTTC.

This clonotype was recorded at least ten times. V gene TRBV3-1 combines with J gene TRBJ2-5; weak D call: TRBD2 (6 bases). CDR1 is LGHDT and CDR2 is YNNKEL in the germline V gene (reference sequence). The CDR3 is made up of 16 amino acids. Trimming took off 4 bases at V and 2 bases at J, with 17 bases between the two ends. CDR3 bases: TGTGCCAGCAGCCCATCGGGGGAGCTACAACAAGAGACCCAGTACTTC. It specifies CASSPSGELQQETQYF.

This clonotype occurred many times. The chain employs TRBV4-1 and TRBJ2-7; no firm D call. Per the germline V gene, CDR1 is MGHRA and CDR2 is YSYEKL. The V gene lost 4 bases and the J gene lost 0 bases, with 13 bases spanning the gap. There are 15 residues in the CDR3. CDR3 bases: TGCGCCAGCAGCCGGCGAGGCGGAGCCTCCTACGAGCAGTACTTC. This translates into CASSRRGGASYEQYF.

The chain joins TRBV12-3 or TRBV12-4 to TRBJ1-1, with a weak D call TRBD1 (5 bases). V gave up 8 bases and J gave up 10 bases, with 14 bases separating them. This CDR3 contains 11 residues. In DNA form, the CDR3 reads TGTGCCAGCTCAGAAGGGGTTGGAGCTTTCTTT. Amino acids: CASSEGVGAFF.

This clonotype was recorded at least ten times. The CDR3 spells CASSGQYQPQHF. CDR3 sequence (DNA): TGTGCCAGTAGTGGGCAATATCAGCCCCAGCATTTT. The rearrangement joins TRBV19 to TRBJ1-5, with D uncertain. The CDR3 runs 12 residues. Between the trimmed V and J ends, which lost 5 bases and 5 bases, there was a span of 7 bases. From germline, CDR1 is LNHDA and CDR2 SQIVND (reference sequence).

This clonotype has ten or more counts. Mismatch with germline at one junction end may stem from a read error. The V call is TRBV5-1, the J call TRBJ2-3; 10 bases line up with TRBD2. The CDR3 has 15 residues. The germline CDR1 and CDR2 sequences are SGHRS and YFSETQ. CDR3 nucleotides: TGTGCCAGCAGCTTAGGACTAGCGGGCACAGATACGCAGTATTTT. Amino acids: CASSLGLAGTDTQYF.

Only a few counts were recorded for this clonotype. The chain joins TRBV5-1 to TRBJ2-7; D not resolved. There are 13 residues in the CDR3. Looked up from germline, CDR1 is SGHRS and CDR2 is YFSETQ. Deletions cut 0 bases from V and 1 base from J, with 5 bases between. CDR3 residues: CASSLDFSYEQYF. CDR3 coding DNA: TGCGCCAGCAGCTTGGACTTTTCCTACGAGCAGTACTTC.

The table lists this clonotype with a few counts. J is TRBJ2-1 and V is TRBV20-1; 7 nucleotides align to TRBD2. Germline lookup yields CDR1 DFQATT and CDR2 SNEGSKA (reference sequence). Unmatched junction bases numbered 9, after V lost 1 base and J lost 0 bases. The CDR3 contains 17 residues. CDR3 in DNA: TGCAGTGCTAGAGGGGGGTGGGGGGGAGCCTCCTACAATGAGCAGTTCTTC. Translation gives CSARGGWGGASYNEQFF.

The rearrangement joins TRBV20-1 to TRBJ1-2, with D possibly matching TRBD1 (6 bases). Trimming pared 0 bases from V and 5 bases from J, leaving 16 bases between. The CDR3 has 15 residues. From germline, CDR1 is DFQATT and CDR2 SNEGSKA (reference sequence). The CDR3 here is CSARDSAQGRYGYTF. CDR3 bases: TGCAGTGCTAGAGATTCGGCTCAGGGGAGGTATGGCTACACCTTC.

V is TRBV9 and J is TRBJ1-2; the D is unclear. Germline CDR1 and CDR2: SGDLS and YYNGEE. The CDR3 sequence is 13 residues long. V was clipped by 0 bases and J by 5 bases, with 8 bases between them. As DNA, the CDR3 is TGTGCCAGCAGCGTAGCTGTGGGGTATGGCTACACCTTC. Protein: CASSVAVGYGYTF. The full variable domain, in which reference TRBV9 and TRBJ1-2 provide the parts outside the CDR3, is DSGVTQTPKHLITATGQRVTLRCSPRSGDLSVYWYQQSLDQGLQFLIQYYNGEERAKGNILERFSAQQFPDLHSELNLSSLELGDSALYFCASSVAVGYGYTFGSGTRLTVV.

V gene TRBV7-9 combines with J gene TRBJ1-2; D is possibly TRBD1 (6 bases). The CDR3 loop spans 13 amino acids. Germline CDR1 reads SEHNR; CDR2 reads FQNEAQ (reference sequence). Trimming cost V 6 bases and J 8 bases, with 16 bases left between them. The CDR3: CASSPTGLEGYTF. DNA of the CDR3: TGTGCCAGCAGTCCCACAGGGTTAGAGGGCTACACCTTC. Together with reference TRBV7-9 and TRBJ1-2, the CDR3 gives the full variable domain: DTGVSQNPRHKITKRGQNVTFRCDPISEHNRLYWYRQTLGQGPEFLTYFQNEAQLEKSRLLSDRFSAERPKGSFSTLEIQRTEQGDSAMYLCASSPTGLEGYTFGSGTRLTVV.

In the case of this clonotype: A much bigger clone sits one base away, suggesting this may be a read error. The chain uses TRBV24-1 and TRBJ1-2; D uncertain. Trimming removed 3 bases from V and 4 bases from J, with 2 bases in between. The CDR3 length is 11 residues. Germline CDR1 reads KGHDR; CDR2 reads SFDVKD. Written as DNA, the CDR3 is TGTGCCACCAGTGATCTCTATGGCTACACCTTC. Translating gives CATSDLYGYTF.

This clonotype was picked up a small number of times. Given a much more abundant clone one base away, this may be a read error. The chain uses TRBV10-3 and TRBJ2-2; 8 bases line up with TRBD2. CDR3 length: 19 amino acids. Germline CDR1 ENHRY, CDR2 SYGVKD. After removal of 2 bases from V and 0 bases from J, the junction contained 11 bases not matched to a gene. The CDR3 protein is CAISENKRERSANTGELFF. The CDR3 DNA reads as TGTGCCATCAGTGAGAACAAGCGGGAGAGGTCCGCGAACACCGGGGAGCTGTTTTTT.

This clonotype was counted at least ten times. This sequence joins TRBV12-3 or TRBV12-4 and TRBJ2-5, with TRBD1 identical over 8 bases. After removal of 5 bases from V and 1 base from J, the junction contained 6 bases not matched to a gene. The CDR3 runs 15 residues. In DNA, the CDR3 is TGTGCCAGCAGTACCCTAGGACAGGGCCAAGAGACCCAGTACTTC. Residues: CASSTLGQGQETQYF.

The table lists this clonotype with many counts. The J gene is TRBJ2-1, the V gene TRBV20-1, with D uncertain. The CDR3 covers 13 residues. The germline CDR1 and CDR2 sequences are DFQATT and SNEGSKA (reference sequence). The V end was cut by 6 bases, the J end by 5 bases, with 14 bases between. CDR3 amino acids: CSARPGVDNEQFF. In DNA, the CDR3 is TGCAGTGCACGGCCTGGCGTCGACAATGAGCAGTTCTTC.

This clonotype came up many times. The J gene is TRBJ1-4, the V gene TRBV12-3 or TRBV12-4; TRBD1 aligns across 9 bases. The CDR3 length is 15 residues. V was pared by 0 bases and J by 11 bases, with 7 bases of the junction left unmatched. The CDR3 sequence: CASSLAGDRENKLFF. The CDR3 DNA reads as TGTGCCAGCAGTTTAGCCGGGGACAGGGAGAATAAACTGTTTTTT.

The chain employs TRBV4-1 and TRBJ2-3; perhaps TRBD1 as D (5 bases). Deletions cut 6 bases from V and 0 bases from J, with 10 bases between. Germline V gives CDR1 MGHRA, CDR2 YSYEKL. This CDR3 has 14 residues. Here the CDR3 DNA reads TGCGCCAGCAGAGGGGCGGATAGCACAGATACGCAGTATTTT. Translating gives CASRGADSTDTQYF.

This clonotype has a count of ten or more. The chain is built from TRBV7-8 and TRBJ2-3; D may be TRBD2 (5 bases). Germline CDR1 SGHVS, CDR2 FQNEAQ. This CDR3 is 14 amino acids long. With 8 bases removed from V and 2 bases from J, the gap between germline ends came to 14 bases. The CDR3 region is CASGVRGLTDTQYF. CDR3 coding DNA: TGTGCCAGCGGGGTGCGAGGGCTCACAGATACGCAGTATTTT.

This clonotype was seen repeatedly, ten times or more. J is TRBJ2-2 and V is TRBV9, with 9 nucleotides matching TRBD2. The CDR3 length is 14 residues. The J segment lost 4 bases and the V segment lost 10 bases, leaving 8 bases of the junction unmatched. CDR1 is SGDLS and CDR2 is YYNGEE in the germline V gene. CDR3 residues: CASAGGDGTGELFF. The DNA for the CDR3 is TGTGCCTCTGCGGGAGGGGACGGCACCGGGGAGCTGTTTTTT.

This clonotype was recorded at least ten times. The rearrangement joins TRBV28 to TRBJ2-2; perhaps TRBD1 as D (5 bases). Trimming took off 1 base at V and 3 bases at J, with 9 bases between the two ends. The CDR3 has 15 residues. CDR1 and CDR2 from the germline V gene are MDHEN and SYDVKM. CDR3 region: CASSLYGRDTGELFF. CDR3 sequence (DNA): TGTGCCAGCAGTTTATACGGCAGGGACACCGGGGAGCTGTTTTTT.

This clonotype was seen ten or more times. CDR3 coding DNA: TGTGCCAGCAGTTACTCTCAGGCTAGCCCTCTCGAGCAGTACTTC. Protein product: CASSYSQASPLEQYF. The chain is built from TRBV6-5 and TRBJ2-7; a possible D gene is TRBD2 (5 bases). V lost 0 bases to trimming and J lost 6 bases, with 15 bases between them. The CDR3 is 15 residues long. The germline CDR1 and CDR2 sequences are MNHEY and SVGAGI.

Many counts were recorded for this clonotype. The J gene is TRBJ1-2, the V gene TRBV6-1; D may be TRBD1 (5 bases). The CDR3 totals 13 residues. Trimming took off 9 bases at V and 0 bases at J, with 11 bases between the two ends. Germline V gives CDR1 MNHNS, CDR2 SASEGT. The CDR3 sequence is CARSTGPNYGYTF. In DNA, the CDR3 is TGTGCCAGGTCCACGGGACCTAACTATGGCTACACCTTC.

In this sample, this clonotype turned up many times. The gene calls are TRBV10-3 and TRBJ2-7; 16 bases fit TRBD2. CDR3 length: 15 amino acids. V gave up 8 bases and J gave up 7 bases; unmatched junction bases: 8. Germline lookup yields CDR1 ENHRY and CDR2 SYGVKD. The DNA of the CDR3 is TGTGCCATCGGGGGACTAGCGGGGGGGGCCCGAGAGCAGTACTTC. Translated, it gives CAIGGLAGGAREQYF.

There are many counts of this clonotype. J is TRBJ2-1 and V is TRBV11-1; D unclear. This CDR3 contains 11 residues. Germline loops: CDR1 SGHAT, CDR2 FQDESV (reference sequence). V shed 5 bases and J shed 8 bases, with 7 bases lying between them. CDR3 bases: TGTGCCAGCAGCCACCACGATGAGCAGTTCTTC. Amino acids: CASSHHDEQFF.